The T cell receptor (beta chain) described here comes from a study of blood T cell repertoires in COVID-19. Study context: Sample material is recorded as cDNA or gDNA derived from T cells, B-cell-depleted T cells, or PBMCs.

The CDR3 spans 15 residues. Germline V gives CDR1 LGHNA, CDR2 YSLEER. V was cut by 0 bases and J by 7 bases, with 13 bases left in between. This table comes from immunoSEQ multiplex PCR, and its TCRdb copy is limited to in-frame clones, with some not included. The data contain under 250,000 clones, more than 70% of them singletons. The TCR comes from a human donor in a cohort sampled during active COVID-19. Material for sequencing was peripheral blood. The chain carries TRBV4-3 and TRBJ1-5, with TRBD1 as a possible D gene (6 bases). As DNA, the CDR3 is TGCGCCAGCAGCCAAGATATGGTGCAGGGGCAGCCCCAGCATTTT. Amino acids: CASSQDMVQGQPQHF.